The rows below give T cell receptor beta chains drawn from one sample of a study of cytomegalovirus exposure and HLA in healthy donors. The data were produced by immunoSEQ multiplex PCR, yet TCRdb's version contains in-frame clones alone and is incomplete. The table records around 150,000 clones, approximately 82% of them present only once. Material for sequencing was PBMCs. Source of these receptors: a male donor in good health and CMV-seropositive. CDR3s include the opening cysteine and the closing phenylalanine or tryptophan. The order of the fields is D gene, J gene, V gene, clone size, CDR3 length, CDR3 DNA, CDR3 protein. A D gene is named only where the DNA matches it firmly. Clone size, where shown, is once, few, many, or a class for clones that have expanded.

d_gene: .
j_gene: TRBJ1-6
v_gene: TRBV2
abundance: .
len: 14
CDR3nt: TGTGCCAGCAACCGGGACACAGTATTTTCACCCCTCCACTTT
CDR3aa: CASNRDTVFSPLHF

d_gene: TRBD2
j_gene: TRBJ2-1
v_gene: TRBV9
abundance: few
len: 17
CDR3nt: TGTGCCAGTCAGGGGTTTAGCGGGACTGTGCCCTACAATGAGCAGTTCTTC
CDR3aa: CASQGFSGTVPYNEQFF

d_gene: TRBD1
j_gene: TRBJ1-4
v_gene: TRBV28
abundance: .
len: 13
CDR3nt: TGTGCCAGCAGTTTAGGGACAGGGTGGAAACTGTTTTTT
CDR3aa: CASSLGTGWKLFF

d_gene: .
j_gene: TRBJ2-7
v_gene: TRBV7-9
abundance: .
len: 12
CDR3nt: TGTGCCAGCAGCTCAGGATTGTACGAGCAGTACTTC
CDR3aa: CASSSGLYEQYF

d_gene: .
j_gene: TRBJ2-7
v_gene: TRBV5-5
abundance: .
len: 13
CDR3nt: TGTGCCAGCAGCTGGGCCGAAACCTACGAGCAGTACTTC
CDR3aa: CASSWAETYEQYF

d_gene: .
j_gene: TRBJ1-1
v_gene: TRBV14
abundance: .
len: 14
CDR3nt: TGTGCCAGCAGCCAGGCGGGGGGGGCGGCTGAAGCTTTCTTT
CDR3aa: CASSQAGGAAEAFF

d_gene: TRBD1
j_gene: TRBJ1-1
v_gene: TRBV28
abundance: .
len: 17
CDR3nt: TGTGCCAGCAGTTTACCCCCTTACAGGGGGGGAAACACTGAAGCTTTCTTT
CDR3aa: CASSLPPYRGGNTEAFF

d_gene: .
j_gene: TRBJ1-4
v_gene: TRBV5-1
abundance: .
len: 16
CDR3nt: TGCGCCAGCAGCTTGGAATTGCCAGGCCTAAATGAAAAACTGTTTTTT
CDR3aa: CASSLELPGLNEKLFF

d_gene: TRBD1
j_gene: TRBJ2-1
v_gene: TRBV5-1
abundance: .
len: 15
CDR3nt: TGCGCCAGCAGCGTGGGGGACAGGGCAGTCAATGAGCAGTTCTTC
CDR3aa: CASSVGDRAVNEQFF

d_gene: .
j_gene: TRBJ2-7
v_gene: TRBV9
abundance: .
len: 16
CDR3nt: TGTGCCAGCAGCGTAGTTGGAGGGGCTTCCACCTACGAGCAGTACTTC
CDR3aa: CASSVVGGASTYEQYF

d_gene: .
j_gene: TRBJ2-1
v_gene: TRBV7-9
abundance: .
len: 14
CDR3nt: TGTGCCAGCAGCTTAGGAGGAGGGCCGAATGAGCAGTTCTTC
CDR3aa: CASSLGGGPNEQFF

d_gene: TRBD1
j_gene: TRBJ2-1
v_gene: TRBV7-2
abundance: .
len: 14
CDR3nt: TGTGCCAGTAGACAGGGGGCAAAAAACAATGAGCAGTTCTTC
CDR3aa: CASRQGAKNNEQFF

d_gene: .
j_gene: TRBJ1-1
v_gene: TRBV7-8
abundance: .
len: 16
CDR3nt: TGTGCCAGCAGCTTATTATCAGTAGGGGCGGACACTGAAGCTTTCTTT
CDR3aa: CASSLLSVGADTEAFF

d_gene: .
j_gene: TRBJ1-1
v_gene: TRBV9
abundance: few
len: 14
CDR3nt: TGTGCCAGCAGCGTATTAGGGGCGAACACTGAAGCTTTCTTT
CDR3aa: CASSVLGANTEAFF

d_gene: .
j_gene: TRBJ2-3
v_gene: TRBV2
abundance: .
len: 14
CDR3nt: TGTGCCAGCGGTCGGGACTCCGTCACAGATACGCAGTATTTT
CDR3aa: CASGRDSVTDTQYF

d_gene: TRBD1
j_gene: TRBJ1-2
v_gene: TRBV27
abundance: .
len: 16
CDR3nt: TGTGCCAGCGCAACAGGGGGCTCGATCTCCCACTATGGCTACACCTTC
CDR3aa: CASATGGSISHYGYTF

d_gene: .
j_gene: TRBJ2-5
v_gene: TRBV12-1
abundance: once
len: 17
CDR3nt: TGTGCCAGCAGAAAAAGGCGGGAATGGGGCGGCGAGGAGACCCAGTACTTC
CDR3aa: CASRKRREWGGEETQYF

d_gene: .
j_gene: TRBJ1-5
v_gene: TRBV19
abundance: .
len: 13
CDR3nt: TGTGCCAGTAGTATCCAGGTAAATCAGCCCCAGCATTTT
CDR3aa: CASSIQVNQPQHF

d_gene: .
j_gene: TRBJ2-1
v_gene: TRBV27
abundance: .
len: 13
CDR3nt: TGTGCCAGCAGTTTATCTTCAGGGAACGAGCAGTTCTTC
CDR3aa: CASSLSSGNEQFF

d_gene: TRBD1
j_gene: TRBJ2-5
v_gene: TRBV7-2
abundance: .
len: 14
CDR3nt: TGTGCCAGCAGCATAGACAGGGGGCGGGAGACCCAGTACTTC
CDR3aa: CASSIDRGRETQYF

d_gene: .
j_gene: TRBJ1-6
v_gene: TRBV30
abundance: few
len: 13
CDR3nt: TGTGCCTGGAGCCCTCGACAGTATTCACCCCTCCACTTT
CDR3aa: CAWSPRQYSPLHF

d_gene: TRBD2
j_gene: TRBJ2-2
v_gene: TRBV5-4
abundance: few
len: 19
CDR3nt: TGTGCCAGCACCATCCAACTAGCGGGAGGGAGTTTGTTCACCGGGGAGCTGTTTTTT
CDR3aa: CASTIQLAGGSLFTGELFF

d_gene: .
j_gene: TRBJ1-5
v_gene: TRBV2
abundance: once
len: 14
CDR3nt: TGTGCCAGCAGTGAAGGGGGCGGTTACCAGCCCCAGCATTTT
CDR3aa: CASSEGGGYQPQHF

d_gene: .
j_gene: TRBJ2-3
v_gene: TRBV5-1
abundance: .
len: 16
CDR3nt: TGCGCCAGCAGCCTTGGGCGGGACCGGGGCACAGATACGCAGTATTTT
CDR3aa: CASSLGRDRGTDTQYF

d_gene: .
j_gene: TRBJ1-4
v_gene: TRBV7-6
abundance: .
len: 16
CDR3nt: TGTGCCAGCAGCCCGGACAGTGCGCGTACTAATGAAAAACTGTTTTTT
CDR3aa: CASSPDSARTNEKLFF

d_gene: TRBD2
j_gene: TRBJ2-3
v_gene: TRBV27
abundance: few
len: 16
CDR3nt: TGTGCCAGCAGTCCTCCCCGGCGGGAGGGCCTAGATACGCAGTATTTT
CDR3aa: CASSPPRREGLDTQYF

d_gene: .
j_gene: TRBJ1-4
v_gene: TRBV6-5
abundance: few
len: 14
CDR3nt: TGTGCCAGCAGCCAGAGGGCAACTAATGAAAAACTGTTTTTT
CDR3aa: CASSQRATNEKLFF

d_gene: .
j_gene: TRBJ1-1
v_gene: TRBV5-4
abundance: .
len: 15
CDR3nt: TGTGCCAGCAGCCAGACAGAGAACCTTAACACTGAAGCTTTCTTT
CDR3aa: CASSQTENLNTEAFF

d_gene: TRBD1
j_gene: TRBJ1-1
v_gene: TRBV27
abundance: .
len: 13
CDR3nt: TGTGCCAGCAGGGGAGGGACAGGGTTTATCGCAACATTT
CDR3aa: CASRGGTGFIATF

d_gene: .
j_gene: TRBJ2-7
v_gene: TRBV14
abundance: .
len: 14
CDR3nt: TGTGCCAGCAGCCAAGATACCGTAAGCCACGAGCAGTACTTC
CDR3aa: CASSQDTVSHEQYF

d_gene: .
j_gene: TRBJ2-1
v_gene: TRBV29-1
abundance: .
len: 14
CDR3nt: TGCAGCGTTGAAGACTGGACATCATACAATGAGCAGTTCTTC
CDR3aa: CSVEDWTSYNEQFF

d_gene: TRBD2
j_gene: TRBJ2-2
v_gene: TRBV25-1
abundance: .
len: 14
CDR3nt: TGTGCCAGCAGCGGACTAGCGGGAGACGGGGAGCTGTTTTTT
CDR3aa: CASSGLAGDGELFF

d_gene: TRBD2
j_gene: TRBJ2-5
v_gene: TRBV5-1
abundance: once
len: 17
CDR3nt: TGCGCCAGCAGCTTCGCCGGGACTAGCGGGTACCAAGAGACCCAGTACTTC
CDR3aa: CASSFAGTSGYQETQYF

d_gene: .
j_gene: TRBJ1-1
v_gene: TRBV30
abundance: .
len: 14
CDR3nt: TGTGCCTGGAGTACGGGGTTGACGAACACTGAAGCTTTCTTT
CDR3aa: CAWSTGLTNTEAFF

d_gene: .
j_gene: TRBJ2-6
v_gene: TRBV4-3
abundance: .
len: 16
CDR3nt: TGCGCCAGCAGCCAAGAAGAGGGGGCTGGGGCCAACGTCCTGACTTTC
CDR3aa: CASSQEEGAGANVLTF

d_gene: TRBD1
j_gene: TRBJ2-1
v_gene: TRBV11-2
abundance: .
len: 15
CDR3nt: TGTGCCAGCAGTCTGGGACAGGGAATTTACAATGAGCAGTTCTTC
CDR3aa: CASSLGQGIYNEQFF

d_gene: TRBD1
j_gene: TRBJ1-1
v_gene: TRBV4-3
abundance: .
len: 15
CDR3nt: TGCGCCAGCAGCCATCTAAAGGGGGCCAACACTGAAGCTTTCTTT
CDR3aa: CASSHLKGANTEAFF

d_gene: .
j_gene: TRBJ2-2
v_gene: TRBV7-9
abundance: .
len: 18
CDR3nt: TGTGCCAGCAGCTTAGTGGTAATAGCGGTTAGTAGCACCGGGGAGCTGTTTTTT
CDR3aa: CASSLVVIAVSSTGELFF

d_gene: TRBD1
j_gene: TRBJ1-1
v_gene: TRBV30
abundance: .
len: 15
CDR3nt: TGTGCCTGGAGCTTCGGGACAGCCAGAGGGACTGAAGCTTTCTTT
CDR3aa: CAWSFGTARGTEAFF

d_gene: .
j_gene: TRBJ1-2
v_gene: TRBV11-2
abundance: .
len: 13
CDR3nt: TGTGCCAGCAGCCTAAGCCTTCAGGGGGGCTACACCTTC
CDR3aa: CASSLSLQGGYTF

d_gene: TRBD1
j_gene: TRBJ2-4
v_gene: TRBV4-3
abundance: once
len: 15
CDR3nt: TGCGCCAGCAGCCAAGTGGGACAGTCCAAAAACAGTCAGTACTTC
CDR3aa: CASSQVGQSKNSQYF

d_gene: TRBD2
j_gene: TRBJ2-1
v_gene: TRBV5-5
abundance: .
len: 17
CDR3nt: TGTGCCAGCAGCTTGGCCGAGCGGGGGGATTCTTACAATGAGCAGTTCTTC
CDR3aa: CASSLAERGDSYNEQFF

d_gene: TRBD1
j_gene: TRBJ1-6
v_gene: TRBV10-1
abundance: .
len: 13
CDR3nt: TGCGCCACAGGACAGGGCCGCAATTCACCCCTCCACTTT
CDR3aa: CATGQGRNSPLHF

d_gene: .
j_gene: TRBJ1-1
v_gene: TRBV13
abundance: .
len: 15
CDR3nt: TGTGCCAGCAGCCGTGATTATGGCCGCGGCACTGAAGCTTTCTTT
CDR3aa: CASSRDYGRGTEAFF

d_gene: .
j_gene: TRBJ2-3
v_gene: TRBV7-9
abundance: .
len: 13
CDR3nt: TGTGCCAGCAGCTTAATCGGCACAGATACGCAGTATTTT
CDR3aa: CASSLIGTDTQYF